A single sample gave rise to the 20 T cell receptor beta chains below, sequenced in a study of blood T cell repertoires in COVID-19. TCRdb's table, derived via immunoSEQ multiplex PCR, lists solely in-frame clones and lacks some. The sample carries around 300,000 clones, under 90% recorded once. The source material was peripheral blood. The receptors shown here come from a woman in her 30s with COVID-19, enrolled during active disease.

This chain joins TRBV18 and TRBJ2-7; D may be TRBD1 (5 bases). CDR3 length: 15 amino acids. The V gene lost 2 bases and the J gene lost 3 bases, with 14 bases spanning the gap. Germline CDR1 KGHSH, CDR2 LQKENI. The CDR3, as DNA: TGTGCCAGCTCACCAACAACAGGAATAGACTACGAGCAGTACTTC. Translated, it gives CASSPTTGIDYEQYF.

The chain joins TRBV18 to TRBJ1-4, with 8 nucleotides matching TRBD1. With V trimmed by 3 bases and J by 12 bases, 3 bases remained unmatched. The CDR3 contains 12 residues. The V gene's germline CDR1 is KGHSH and CDR2 LQKENI. This chain's CDR3 is CASSPTGDELFF. The CDR3 nucleotides read TGTGCCAGCTCACCGACAGGGGATGAACTGTTTTTT. Combining the CDR3 with reference TRBV18 and TRBJ1-4 gives the whole variable domain NAGVMQNPRHLVRRRGQEARLRCSPMKGHSHVYWYRQLPEEGLKFMVYLQKENIIDESGMPKERFSAEFPKEGPSILRIQQVVRGDSAAYFCASSPTGDELFFGSGTQLSVL.

The chain joins TRBV11-2 to TRBJ2-2, with TRBD2 matching 10 bases. The CDR3 has 18 amino acids. V lost 2 bases to trimming and J lost 1 base; unmatched junction nucleotides: 7. CDR1 and CDR2 from the germline V gene are SGHAT and FQNNGV. The CDR3 DNA follows: TGTGCCAGCAGCTTAAGGCTCTGGACTAGCGGGAACACCGGGGAGCTGTTTTTT. This translates into CASSLRLWTSGNTGELFF. Using reference TRBV11-2 and TRBJ2-2 for the parts outside the CDR3, the full variable domain is EAGVAQSPRYKIIEKRQSVAFWCNPISGHATLYWYQQILGQGPKLLIQFQNNGVVDDSQLPKDRFSAERLKGVDSTLKIQPAKLEDSAVYLCASSLRLWTSGNTGELFFGEGSRLTVL.

This chain connects TRBV19 to TRBJ1-4; no clear D. The CDR3 totals 16 residues. Germline V CDR1 and CDR2: LNHDA, SQIVND (reference sequence). Trimming shortened V by 5 bases and J by 8 bases, and 21 bases separated the two germline ends. The CDR3 coding sequence is TGTGCCAGTAGTTTTACTCTCACGGGTCCGGGGGAAAAACTGTTTTTT. Translating it yields CASSFTLTGPGEKLFF.

The chain joins TRBV5-5 to TRBJ2-1, with TRBD2 as a possible D gene (6 bases). The CDR3 consists of 15 residues. The germline V and J ends were trimmed by 0 bases and 4 bases, with 11 bases remaining between them. Germline values: CDR1 SGHKS, CDR2 YYEKEE (reference sequence). The CDR3 region is CASSLATAGYNEQFF. In DNA, the CDR3 is TGTGCCAGCAGCTTGGCCACGGCGGGATACAATGAGCAGTTCTTC.

The V and J genes are TRBV7-8 and TRBJ1-1, with 7 nucleotides matching TRBD1. Germline V CDR1 and CDR2: SGHVS, FQNEAQ. The junction had 9 bases not matched to a gene; V was cut back by 4 bases and J by 4 bases. This CDR3 is 15 amino acids long. CDR3 amino acids: CASSSSGTASTEAFF. CDR3 DNA: TGTGCCAGCAGCTCCTCCGGGACAGCGAGCACTGAAGCTTTCTTT.

The V call is TRBV6-5, the J call TRBJ2-2, with 7 bases fitting TRBD1. J gave up 4 bases and V 6 bases, and 5 bases lay outside the gene matches. This CDR3 contains 14 residues. CDR1 and CDR2 from the germline V gene are MNHEY and SVGAGI. CDR3 amino acids: CASSTTGTTGELFF. CDR3 coding DNA: TGTGCCAGCAGCACGACAGGGACCACCGGGGAGCTGTTTTTT.

This sequence joins TRBV12-3 or TRBV12-4 and TRBJ2-7, with D maybe TRBD1 (5 bases). V was clipped by 3 bases and J by 4 bases, with 7 bases between them. CDR3 length: 12 amino acids. The CDR3 DNA follows: TGTGCCAGCAGTTTCGGACATTACGAGCAGTACTTC. Translated, it gives CASSFGHYEQYF.

The chain employs TRBV9 and TRBJ2-2, with D possibly TRBD1 on 6 matching bases. Germline-derived CDR1 and CDR2 are SGDLS and YYNGEE. The CDR3 runs 14 residues. V was trimmed by 6 bases and J by 3 bases, leaving 12 bases between them. CDR3 region: CASTPTGHTGELFF. The CDR3 DNA is TGTGCCAGCACCCCCACAGGGCACACCGGGGAGCTGTTTTTT.

The rearrangement links TRBV2 to TRBJ1-1, with a weak D call TRBD1 (5 bases). The CDR3 runs to 14 residues. V was pared by 0 bases and J by 3 bases, with 8 bases between. Germline loops: CDR1 SNHLY, CDR2 FYNNEI. The CDR3 sequence is CASSEAGPYTEAFF. As DNA, the CDR3 is TGTGCCAGCAGTGAAGCGGGGCCCTACACTGAAGCTTTCTTT.

The CDR3 coding sequence is TGTGCCAGCAGTCCACAGGGGGCGAACCTTCATAATCAGCCCCAGCATTTT. Translating it yields CASSPQGANLHNQPQHF. V usage is TRBV6-6 and J usage is TRBJ1-5, with TRBD1 identical over 9 bases. This CDR3 contains 17 residues. V shed 5 bases, J shed 4 bases, and the junction held 12 bases outside the gene matches. Germline values: CDR1 MNHNY, CDR2 SVGAGI (reference sequence).

The V call is TRBV7-8, the J call TRBJ1-1, with D unclear. CDR3 length: 12 amino acids. Germline-derived CDR1 and CDR2 are SGHVS and FQNEAQ. Trimming removed 2 bases from V and 6 bases from J, with 7 bases in between. CDR3 loop: CASSLNSPEAFF. The CDR3 DNA is TGTGCCAGCAGCTTAAATAGCCCTGAAGCTTTCTTT.

V is TRBV6-5 and J is TRBJ1-5; 7 bases are shared with TRBD1. After removal of 6 bases from V and 7 bases from J, the junction contained 3 bases not matched to a gene. The CDR3 length is 12 residues. Germline V CDR1 and CDR2: MNHEY, SVGAGI. Here the CDR3 DNA reads TGTGCCAGCAGCACAGGGGTACAGCCCCAGCATTTT. Its protein is CASSTGVQPQHF.

The chain employs TRBV5-5 and TRBJ2-3; tentative D call: TRBD2 (6 bases). With 0 bases removed from V and 0 bases from J, the gap between germline ends came to 11 bases. Germline CDR1 and CDR2: SGHKS and YYEKEE (reference sequence). The CDR3 sequence is 16 residues long. In nucleotides, the CDR3 is TGTGCCAGCAGCTTGGCACCGGGAGCTAGCACAGATACGCAGTATTTT. This sequence encodes CASSLAPGASTDTQYF. The full variable domain, completed using reference TRBV5-5 and TRBJ2-3, is DAGVTQSPTHLIKTRGQQVTLRCSPISGHKSVSWYQQVLGQGPQFIFQYYEKEERGRGNFPDRFSARQFPNYSSELNVNALLLGDSALYLCASSLAPGASTDTQYFGPGTRLTVL.

J is TRBJ1-2 and V is TRBV4-2; 7 positions agree with TRBD1. Per germline, CDR1 LGHNA and CDR2 YNFKEQ. J gave up 3 bases and V 2 bases, and 9 bases lay outside the gene matches. CDR3 length equals 16 residues. DNA for the CDR3: TGTGCCAGCAGCCAAACCCCCTCCGGGACAGACTATGGCTACACCTTC. It is translated as CASSQTPSGTDYGYTF.

The chain joins TRBV10-2 to TRBJ2-3, with TRBD1 as a possible D gene (5 bases). Trimming took off 0 bases at V and 5 bases at J, with 9 bases between the two ends. There are 14 residues in the CDR3. Germline CDR1 is WSHSY and CDR2 is SAAADI. This chain's CDR3 is CASSESQGKDTQYF. The CDR3 bases are TGCGCCAGCAGTGAGTCTCAGGGAAAAGATACGCAGTATTTT.

The V gene is TRBV6-5, the J gene TRBJ2-5; 9 bases map to TRBD1. The CDR3 contains 14 residues. Trimming removed 2 bases from V and 5 bases from J; junction bases left unmatched: 3. The germline V gene has CDR1 MNHEY and CDR2 SVGAGI. The CDR3 sequence: CASSYTGGRETQYF. In DNA form, the CDR3 reads TGTGCCAGCAGTTACACAGGGGGCCGGGAGACCCAGTACTTC.

V gene TRBV23-1 combines with J gene TRBJ1-2; weak D call: TRBD1 (5 bases). TRBV23-1 is filed as an ORF, its function uncertain. The V and J ends lost 0 bases and 5 bases respectively, with 16 bases between them. The length of the CDR3 is 16 residues. This CDR3 reads CASSQSHRSGVYGYTF. CDR3 bases: TGCGCCAGCAGTCAATCCCATCGGTCGGGGGTTTATGGCTACACCTTC.

The chain recombines TRBV12-3 or TRBV12-4 with TRBJ1-1; D possibly corresponds to TRBD1 (6 bases). Trimming removed 7 bases at V and 1 base at J, with 10 bases between. This CDR3 region has 13 residues. The CDR3 is CASTKTGNTEAFF. The CDR3 DNA reads as TGTGCCAGCACTAAGACAGGGAACACTGAAGCTTTCTTT.

The chain combines TRBV19 with TRBJ1-5, with D possibly being TRBD1 (5 bases). CDR3 length: 15 residues. Germline CDR1 is LNHDA and CDR2 is SQIVND (reference sequence). With 5 bases removed from V and 4 bases from J, the gap between germline ends came to 15 bases. DNA for the CDR3: TGTGCCAGTAGTTCCCGGGGGAGAGATAATCAGCCCCAGCATTTT. Its translation is CASSSRGRDNQPQHF.